This T cell receptor beta chain derives from a study of tumor-infiltrating lymphocytes in primary liver carcinoma. This CDR3 spans 13 amino acids. The V gene's germline CDR1 is GTSNPN and CDR2 SVGIG (reference sequence). V dropped 8 bases and J dropped 5; count of bases not matched to a gene: 9. cDNA specific to TCR beta was made from 450 to 500 ng of total RNA, with a constant-region primer employed for priming. ARM-PCR, slightly modified, supplied the TCR beta libraries through three nested multiplex PCR rounds. The study ran its first two PCR rounds for roughly 11 cycles each, using TRBV1-TRBV30 forward primers and a C-beta reverse primer. One entry per CDR3 protein, called by TCRdb with MiXCR from the multiplex PCR reads. The data show approximately 300,000 distinct CDR3 sequences, about 60% seen once. Blood RNA was derived from unsorted whole blood, and germline DNA was extracted too. About 4 milliliters of peripheral blood were gathered ahead of the operation.

On this clonotype: Its matching antigen is unknown. This may stem from a read error, because a much larger clone lies one nucleotide away.

Study-wide findings and caveats: Because the samples were bulk unsorted, the study did not compare CD4+ and CD8+ repertoires.

This sequence joins TRBV30 and TRBJ2-3, with 8 bases aligning to TRBD2. The source of this sequence is a man aged 35 to 55 with primary liver carcinoma and hepatitis B virus infection. Sequenced: peripheral blood. The DNA for the CDR3 is TGTGCCAGGACCAAGCGGGAGAGAGATACGCAGTATTTT. Translating it yields CARTKRERDTQYF.